This TCR beta chain was observed in a study of beta chain features in type 1 diabetes. The isolated RNA, all of it, was reverse transcribed, so expressed TCRB transcripts were what got sequenced. About 1.01 million reads, on average, were obtained from stem cell-like memory T cell samples. Measured with immunoSEQ multiplex PCR; TCRdb has only the in-frame clones, and not every one. The sample has 110,000 or so clones; about 40% are singletons. Study conclusions and caveats: Among patients, naive, central memory and Treg TCRB repertoires appeared more similar than among healthy donors.

On this clone itself: Its antigen is not identified.

Germline loops: CDR1 MNHEY, CDR2 SVGAGI. Trimming removed 2 bases from V and 0 bases from J, with 7 bases in between. The CDR3 covers 14 residues. The single heparinised draw taken from each donor contained 90 to 150 mL of blood on average. A sort by CD45RO/CCR7/CD25/CD127/CD95/CD27 yielded CD4+ naive, central memory, regulatory and stem cell-like memory cells. The sequencing sample was made of stem cell memory CD4+ T cells from blood. The chain links TRBV6-5 to TRBJ1-2; D is unresolved. The source is a woman between 18 and 30 years old in good health. The CDR3 region has the DNA TGTGCCAGCAGTTACATCAGTCCTAACTATGGCTACACCTTC. Residues: CASSYISPNYGYTF.